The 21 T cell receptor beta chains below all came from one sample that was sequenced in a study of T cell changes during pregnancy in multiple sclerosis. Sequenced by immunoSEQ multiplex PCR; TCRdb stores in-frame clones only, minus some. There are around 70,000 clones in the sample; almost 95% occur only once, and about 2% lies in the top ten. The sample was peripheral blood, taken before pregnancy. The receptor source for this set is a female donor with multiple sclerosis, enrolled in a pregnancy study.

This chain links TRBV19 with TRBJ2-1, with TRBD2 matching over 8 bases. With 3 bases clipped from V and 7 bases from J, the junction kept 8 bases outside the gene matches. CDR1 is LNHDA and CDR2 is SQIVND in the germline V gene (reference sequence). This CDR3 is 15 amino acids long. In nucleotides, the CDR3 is TGTGCCAGTAGTATCGGGCGGGGGGTCTTTAATGAGCAGTTCTTC. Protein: CASSIGRGVFNEQFF.

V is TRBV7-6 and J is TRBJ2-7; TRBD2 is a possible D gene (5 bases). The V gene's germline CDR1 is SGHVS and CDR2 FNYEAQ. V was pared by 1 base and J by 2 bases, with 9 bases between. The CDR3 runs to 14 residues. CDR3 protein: CASSLGAEAYEQYF. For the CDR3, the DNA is TGTGCCAGCAGCTTAGGGGCGGAGGCCTACGAGCAGTACTTC.

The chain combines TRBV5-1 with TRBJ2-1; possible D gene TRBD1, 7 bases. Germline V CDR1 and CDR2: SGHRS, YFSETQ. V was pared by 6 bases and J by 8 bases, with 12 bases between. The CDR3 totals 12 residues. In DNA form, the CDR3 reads TGCGCCAGCAAAGACAGGGAGGATGAGCAGTTCTTC. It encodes CASKDREDEQFF.

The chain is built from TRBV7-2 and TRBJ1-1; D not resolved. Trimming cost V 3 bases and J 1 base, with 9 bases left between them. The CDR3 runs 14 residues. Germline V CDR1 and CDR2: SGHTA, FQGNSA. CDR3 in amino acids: CASSFLGQNTEAFF. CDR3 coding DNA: TGTGCCAGCAGCTTTTTGGGCCAGAACACTGAAGCTTTCTTT.

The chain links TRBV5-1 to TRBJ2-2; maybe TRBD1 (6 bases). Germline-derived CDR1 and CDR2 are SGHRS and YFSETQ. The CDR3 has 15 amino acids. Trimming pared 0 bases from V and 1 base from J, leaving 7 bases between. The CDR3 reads CASSLARGNTGELFF. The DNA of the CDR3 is TGCGCCAGCAGCTTGGCCAGGGGGAACACCGGGGAGCTGTTTTTT.

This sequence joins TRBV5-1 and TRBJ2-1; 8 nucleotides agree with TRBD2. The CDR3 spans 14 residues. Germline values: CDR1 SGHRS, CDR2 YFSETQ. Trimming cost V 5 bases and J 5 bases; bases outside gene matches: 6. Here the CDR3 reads CASSRIAGHNEQFF. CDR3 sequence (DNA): TGCGCCAGCAGTAGAATAGCGGGACACAATGAGCAGTTCTTC.

The chain's CDR3 is CASSQDEQGFYEQYF. CDR3 in DNA: TGCGCCAGCAGCCAAGATGAACAGGGTTTCTACGAGCAGTACTTC. The V and J genes are TRBV4-1 and TRBJ2-7, with D maybe TRBD1 (6 bases). The length of the CDR3 is 15 residues. The germline CDR1 and CDR2 sequences are MGHRA and YSYEKL. Deletions cut 0 bases from V and 3 bases from J, with 12 bases between.

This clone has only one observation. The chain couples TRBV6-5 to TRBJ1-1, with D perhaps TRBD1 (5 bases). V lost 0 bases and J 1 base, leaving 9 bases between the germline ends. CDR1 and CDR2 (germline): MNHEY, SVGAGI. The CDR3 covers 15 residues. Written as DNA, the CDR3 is TGTGCCAGCAGTTACTCCAGGGAAGGGAACACTGAAGCTTTCTTT. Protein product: CASSYSREGNTEAFF.

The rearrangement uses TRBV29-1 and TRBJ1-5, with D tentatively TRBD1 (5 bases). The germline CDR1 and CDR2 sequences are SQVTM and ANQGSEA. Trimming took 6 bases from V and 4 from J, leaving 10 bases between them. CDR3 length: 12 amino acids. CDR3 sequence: CSVGGLNQPQHF. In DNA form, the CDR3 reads TGCAGCGTCGGGGGACTTAATCAGCCCCAGCATTTT.

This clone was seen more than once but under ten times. CDR3 nucleotide sequence: TGTGCCAGCAGGCCGGGGGGTTCCACTGAAGCTTTCTTT. It codes for CASRPGGSTEAFF. The V call is TRBV7-3, the J call TRBJ1-1, with a tentative D call TRBD1 (5 bases). Germline CDR1 SGHTA, CDR2 FQGTGA. The CDR3 totals 13 residues. V lost 6 bases, J lost 4 bases, and 12 bases lay in between.

The CDR3 is CASTRAASYNEQFF. The CDR3 coding sequence is TGTGCCAGCACCAGAGCGGCCTCCTACAATGAGCAGTTCTTC. V and J are TRBV28 and TRBJ2-1, with TRBD2 as a possible D gene (5 bases). The germline gives CDR1 MDHEN, CDR2 SYDVKM. The CDR3 extends over 14 amino acids. The V and J ends lost 7 bases and 0 bases respectively, with 10 bases between them.

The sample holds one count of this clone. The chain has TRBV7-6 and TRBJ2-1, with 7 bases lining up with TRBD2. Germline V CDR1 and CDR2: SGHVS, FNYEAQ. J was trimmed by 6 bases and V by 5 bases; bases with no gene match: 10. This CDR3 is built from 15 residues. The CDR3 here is CASSPRLAARNEQFF. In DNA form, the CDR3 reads TGTGCCAGCAGCCCAAGGCTAGCGGCCCGCAATGAGCAGTTCTTC.

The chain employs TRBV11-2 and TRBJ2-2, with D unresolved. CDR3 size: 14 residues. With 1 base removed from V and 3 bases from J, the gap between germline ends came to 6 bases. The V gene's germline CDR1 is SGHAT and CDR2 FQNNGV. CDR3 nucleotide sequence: TGTGCCAGCAGCTTAGTCAGATACACCGGGGAGCTGTTTTTT. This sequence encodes CASSLVRYTGELFF.

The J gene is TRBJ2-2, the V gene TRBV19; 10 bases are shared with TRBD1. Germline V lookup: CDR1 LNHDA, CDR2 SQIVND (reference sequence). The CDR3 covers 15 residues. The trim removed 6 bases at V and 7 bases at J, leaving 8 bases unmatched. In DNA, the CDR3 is TGTGCCAGTAGCACCGGGACAGGGGTGGGCGGGGAGCTGTTTTTT. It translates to CASSTGTGVGGELFF. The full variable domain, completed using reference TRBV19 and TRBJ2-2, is DGGITQSPKYLFRKEGQNVTLSCEQNLNHDAMYWYRQDPGQGLRLIYYSQIVNDFQKGDIAEGYSVSREKKESFPLTVTSAQKNPTAFYLCASSTGTGVGGELFFGEGSRLTVL.

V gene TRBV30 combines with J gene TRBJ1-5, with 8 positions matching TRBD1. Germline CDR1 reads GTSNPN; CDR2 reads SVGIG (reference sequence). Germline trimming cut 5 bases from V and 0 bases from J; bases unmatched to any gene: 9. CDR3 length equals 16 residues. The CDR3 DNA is TGTGCCTGGGGACCGATCGGGACAGGTAGCAATCAGCCCCAGCATTTT. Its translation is CAWGPIGTGSNQPQHF.

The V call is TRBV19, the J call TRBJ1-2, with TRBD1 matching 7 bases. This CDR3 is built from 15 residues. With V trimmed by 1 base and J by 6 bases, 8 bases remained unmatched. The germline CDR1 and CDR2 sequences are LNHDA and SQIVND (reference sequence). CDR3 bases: TGTGCCAGTAGTATAGGGGGGCACAGGGGTCATGGCTACACCTTC. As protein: CASSIGGHRGHGYTF.

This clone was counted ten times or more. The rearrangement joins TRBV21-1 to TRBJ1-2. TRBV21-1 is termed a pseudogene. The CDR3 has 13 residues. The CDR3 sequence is CASSNEGLDGYTF. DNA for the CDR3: TGTGCCAGCAGCAACGAGGGATTGGATGGCTACACCTTC.

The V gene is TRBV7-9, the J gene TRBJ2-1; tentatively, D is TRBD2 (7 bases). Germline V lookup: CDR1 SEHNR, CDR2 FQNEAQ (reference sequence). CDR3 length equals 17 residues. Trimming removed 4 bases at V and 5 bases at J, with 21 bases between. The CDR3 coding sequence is TGTGCCAGCAGCTCCCAGGGGCGCCGGGGAGGGGACAATGAGCAGTTCTTC. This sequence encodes CASSSQGRRGGDNEQFF.

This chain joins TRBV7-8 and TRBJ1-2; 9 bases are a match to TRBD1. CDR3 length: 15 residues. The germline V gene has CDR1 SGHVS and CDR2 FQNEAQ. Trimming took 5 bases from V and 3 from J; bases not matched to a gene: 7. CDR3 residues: CASSIRTGDHYGYTF. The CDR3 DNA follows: TGTGCCAGCAGCATACGGACAGGGGACCACTATGGCTACACCTTC.

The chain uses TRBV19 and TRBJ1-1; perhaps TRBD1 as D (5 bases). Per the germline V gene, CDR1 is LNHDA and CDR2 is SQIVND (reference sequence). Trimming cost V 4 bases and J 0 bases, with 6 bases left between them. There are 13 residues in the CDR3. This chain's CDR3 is CASSTGLNTEAFF. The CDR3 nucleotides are TGTGCCAGTAGTACAGGGTTGAACACTGAAGCTTTCTTT.

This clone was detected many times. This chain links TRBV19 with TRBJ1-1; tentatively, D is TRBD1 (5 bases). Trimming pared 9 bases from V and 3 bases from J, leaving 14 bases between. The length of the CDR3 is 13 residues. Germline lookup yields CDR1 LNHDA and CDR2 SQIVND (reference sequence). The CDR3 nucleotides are TGTGCCAGCAAGTATGACAGAGACACTGAAGCTTTCTTT. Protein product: CASKYDRDTEAFF.